Listed here is a single T cell receptor (beta chain). The antigen it recognizes is unknown. Within one base of it there is no much larger clone, and no base qualities were kept. These data are taken from a study of identical twins (TCRdb year 2016). Concerning the study at large: To test whether fetal clonotypes persist, this study deep-sequenced TCR alpha and beta repertoires from monozygotic twins, from unrelated adults of various ages, and from cord blood. To rule out contamination, replicate twin experiments were performed at different times with different library preparation protocols. Overall results and qualifications from the work: In beta out-of-frame sequences, excess twin sharing was weaker, because having fewer shared sequences lowered the signal-to-noise ratio. Fewer insertions were carried by abundant cord blood beta clonotypes, a similar but weaker trend appeared in young adult naive repertoires, and no such trend appeared in memory repertoires. In monozygotic twins, out-of-frame TCR alpha sharing was systematically underestimated by recombination models, although the models agreed with sharing between unrelated individuals. Conclusions relied on cross-sectional statistical analysis, since the same donors could not be followed over many years. Zero-insertion analyses could be partly confounded by invariant T cells such as MAIT and iNKT, though diverse VJ usage argued against such confounding for most clonotypes. Out-of-frame TCR alpha sequences shared between twins showed an excess of low generation-probability sequences compared with coincidental sharing between unrelated individuals.

Libraries were made using 5' RACE. The reads were generated on an Illumina HiSeq 2000. Template switching added a universal primer binding site, and the final cDNA carried a unique molecular identifier that allowed TCR cDNA molecules to be counted accurately. Specific primers in the conserved constant-segment region were used to synthesize first-strand cDNA for the TCR alpha and beta chains. Each cDNA library was double barcoded, with a SMART-Mk sample barcode plus Illumina barcodes, to control for contamination. TruSeq adapter sequences, together with Illumina sample barcodes, were added in two successive PCR steps. The TCR alpha and beta cDNA libraries were sequenced on the Illumina HiSeq platform using custom primers. Regarding the original processing steps: MiGEC processed the raw reads to extract unique molecular identifiers, while MiXCR was used to determine the CDR3 positions. Recombination models were inferred per individual with the repgenHMM and IGoR tools using an EM algorithm. Shared clonotype analysis was performed with the tcR package in R, normalizing sharing by the product of cloneset sizes. To study raw recombination without the effects of thymic and clonal selection, out-of-frame nonproductive sequences were analyzed. Using fastp trimming at Q25 and MiXCR clonotype assembly, TCRdb reanalyzed the public sequencing data and kept in-frame beta chains. Duplicate CDR3 protein sequences are folded into a single record with the most common DNA and genes. TCRdb, rather than the study authors, made the V and J calls. The sample table lists 1.5 million to 2 million distinct CDR3 sequences, 25% to 35% of them with a count of one. Less than 0.35% of the sample goes to the ten largest clones.

The CDR3 holds 15 amino acids from the cysteine to the phenylalanine. Only the CDR3 part of the read is kept: 45 bases, read in frame from the first base. Looking up the germline V gene yields CDR1 SNHLY and CDR2 FYNNEI. Every donor in the study was a healthy Caucasian. The receptor's source is a newborn girl in good health. The sample comprised cord blood. Recombination linked TRBV2 to TRBJ2-1; TRBD2 fits 7 bases in the junction. With the DNA end fitting TRBJ2-7 better, the J assignment may be wrong. The CDR3: CASSDQVRENHEQYF. The nucleotides read TGTGCCAGCAGTGATCAGGTGCGGGAGAACCACGAGCAGTACTTC.